This paragraph covers one T cell receptor beta chain sequence. What it binds is not known. Patients chosen for sequencing had shown CD8+CD57+ cell expansion by flow cytometry. In all patients, the disease was severe acquired aplastic anemia. It was genomic DNA that served as the template for profiling TCR beta VDJ and CDR3. TCRdb reprocessed the reads with MiXCR, giving one entry per CDR3 protein. The profile shows around 180,000 distinct CDR3 sequences, less than 60% of them singletons. Germline assignment: CDR1 LNHDA and CDR2 SQIVND (reference sequence). Trimming left V 6 bases short and J 0 bases short, with 12 bases between. The CDR3 runs 15 residues. The sample belongs to a study of CD8+CD57+ T cells in acquired aplastic anemia. Across the study: Average DNA yield from sorted CD4+ and CD8+ cells was roughly 3.1 ug.

Overall study findings and caveats: The CD8+ Simpson's diversity of patients and controls was not significantly different. The study identified roughly 31 CD8+ CDR3 sequences shared by patients and controls.

The source is a human donor with aplastic anemia. V and J are TRBV19 and TRBJ1-5; no clear D gene. Sequences were obtained from sorted CD4+, CD8+, or CD8+CD57+ T cells (not recorded which) from PBMCs. CDR3 residues: CASSPSRYSNQPQHF. Here the CDR3 DNA reads TGTGCCAGTAGCCCGTCACGGTATAGCAATCAGCCCCAGCATTTT.